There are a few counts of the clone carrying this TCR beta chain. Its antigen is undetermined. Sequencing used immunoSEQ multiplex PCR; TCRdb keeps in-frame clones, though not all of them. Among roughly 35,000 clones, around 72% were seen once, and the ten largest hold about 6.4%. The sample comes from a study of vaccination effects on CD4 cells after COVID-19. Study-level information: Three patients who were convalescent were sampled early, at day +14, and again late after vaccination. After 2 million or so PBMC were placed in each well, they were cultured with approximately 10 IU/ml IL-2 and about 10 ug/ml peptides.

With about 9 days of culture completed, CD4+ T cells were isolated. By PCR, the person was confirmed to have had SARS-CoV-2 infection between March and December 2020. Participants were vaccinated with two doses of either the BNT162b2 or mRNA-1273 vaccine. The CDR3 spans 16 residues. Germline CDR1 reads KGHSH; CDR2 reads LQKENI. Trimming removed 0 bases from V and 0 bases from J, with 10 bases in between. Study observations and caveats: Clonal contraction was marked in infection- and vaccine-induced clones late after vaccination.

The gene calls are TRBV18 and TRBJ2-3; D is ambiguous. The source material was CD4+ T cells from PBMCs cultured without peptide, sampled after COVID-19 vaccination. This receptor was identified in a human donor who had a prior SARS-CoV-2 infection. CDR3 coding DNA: TGTGCCAGCTCACCACCGAGTTTGTCTAGCACAGATACGCAGTATTTT. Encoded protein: CASSPPSLSSTDTQYF.